This T cell receptor beta chain was profiled in a study of PD-1 blockade in classical Hodgkin lymphoma. The CDR3 sequence is 15 residues long. V shed 3 bases and J shed 3 bases, with 15 bases lying between them. The V gene's germline CDR1 is SGHTA and CDR2 FQGNSA. Sequenced by immunoSEQ multiplex PCR; TCRdb stores in-frame clones only, minus some. The data show about 15,000 clones, approximately 83% seen once. With no exception, relapse followed autologous stem cell transplantation in all patients, and brentuximab vedotin exposure varied. The TCR was taken from a human donor with classical Hodgkin lymphoma. The J gene is TRBJ2-7, the V gene TRBV7-2, with D possibly matching TRBD2 (7 bases). Sequencing used peripheral blood mononuclear cells (PBMCs), obtained before the second cycle of nivolumab. CDR3 region: CASSFHGGPFYEQYF. The DNA of the CDR3 is TGTGCCAGCAGCTTTCACGGGGGGCCTTTCTACGAGCAGTACTTC.